This is a list of T cell receptor beta chains from one sample in a study of T-cell memory formation after mild COVID-19. In TCRdb, the 5' RACE reads were re-called with MiXCR into one record per CDR3 protein. Here the sample spans 150,000 or so distinct CDR3 sequences, almost 25% being singletons. The sequencing input was PBMCs or a T cell subset sorted from them (not recorded which). The receptors shown here come from an adult woman who had mild COVID-19 (a few samples of this study predate the infection). Cell type and time point are not known. Each CDR3 is given with its conserved first and last residue. Each record gives: D gene, clone size, J gene, V gene, CDR3 DNA, CDR3 protein. A D gene is named only where the DNA matches it firmly. For some rows the clone size is stated as once, few or many, or as a class when expanded; others skip it.

D gene: NA
clone size: NA
J gene: TRBJ2-3
V gene: TRBV15
CDR3 DNA: TGTGCCACCAGCAGACCTGCCGGGGGAGGCACAGATACGCAGTATTTT
CDR3 protein: CATSRPAGGGTDTQYF

D gene: TRBD1
clone size: NA
J gene: TRBJ2-2
V gene: TRBV11-1
CDR3 DNA: TGTGCCAGCAGCCAACTCTCAGGGGGCGCGGGCACCGGGGAGCTGTTTTTT
CDR3 protein: CASSQLSGGAGTGELFF

D gene: NA
clone size: few
J gene: TRBJ2-5
V gene: TRBV6-6
CDR3 DNA: TGTGCCAGCAGTTTTCTAGTGGGCGGGACCCAAGAGACCCAGTACTTC
CDR3 protein: CASSFLVGGTQETQYF

D gene: NA
clone size: NA
J gene: TRBJ2-6
V gene: TRBV12-3/TRBV12-4
CDR3 DNA: TGTGCCAGCAGTTTCTCTGGGGCCAACGTCCTGACTTTC
CDR3 protein: CASSFSGANVLTF

D gene: NA
clone size: few
J gene: TRBJ2-7
V gene: TRBV27
CDR3 DNA: TGTGCCAGCAGTAGCGGGACACATACCTACGAGCAGTACTTC
CDR3 protein: CASSSGTHTYEQYF

D gene: NA
clone size: NA
J gene: TRBJ2-7
V gene: TRBV29-1
CDR3 DNA: TGCAGCGGACAGGAATCCTACGAGCAGTACTTC
CDR3 protein: CSGQESYEQYF

D gene: NA
clone size: few
J gene: TRBJ1-5
V gene: TRBV4-1
CDR3 DNA: TGCGCCAGCAGCCAGCTCGACAGCAATCAGCCCCAGCATTTT
CDR3 protein: CASSQLDSNQPQHF

D gene: NA
clone size: NA
J gene: TRBJ2-5
V gene: TRBV7-8
CDR3 DNA: TGTGCCAGCAGCCTTGGACTCAGAAAAGAGACCCAGTACTTC
CDR3 protein: CASSLGLRKETQYF

D gene: NA
clone size: NA
J gene: TRBJ2-1
V gene: TRBV9
CDR3 DNA: TGTGCCAGCAGCCTCTCCAGGGTCCGGCCCTCCTACAATGAGCAGTTCTTC
CDR3 protein: CASSLSRVRPSYNEQFF

D gene: NA
clone size: few
J gene: TRBJ2-1
V gene: TRBV20-1
CDR3 DNA: TGCAGTGCTACCGCGTACACTGACAGGAACAATGAGCAGTTCTTC
CDR3 protein: CSATAYTDRNNEQFF

D gene: NA
clone size: NA
J gene: TRBJ2-7
V gene: TRBV4-1
CDR3 DNA: TGCGCCAGCAGCCAAGACCGAGACAGGGAGCAGTACTTC
CDR3 protein: CASSQDRDREQYF

D gene: NA
clone size: NA
J gene: TRBJ2-3
V gene: TRBV2
CDR3 DNA: TGTGCCAGCAGTGAATCACGCGGGGGCGGCACAGATACGCAGTATTTT
CDR3 protein: CASSESRGGGTDTQYF

D gene: NA
clone size: few
J gene: TRBJ2-1
V gene: TRBV12-3/TRBV12-4
CDR3 DNA: TGTGCCAGCGGGGTGGCCGATTACGATGAGCAGTTCTTC
CDR3 protein: CASGVADYDEQFF

D gene: TRBD1
clone size: few
J gene: TRBJ1-2
V gene: TRBV7-9
CDR3 DNA: TGTGCCAGCAGCCATCCGGGACAGGGCTATGGCTACACCTTC
CDR3 protein: CASSHPGQGYGYTF

D gene: TRBD1
clone size: few
J gene: TRBJ2-3
V gene: TRBV7-9
CDR3 DNA: TGTGCCAGCAGCTTGGGGACAGGCACAGATACGCAGTATTTT
CDR3 protein: CASSLGTGTDTQYF

D gene: TRBD2
clone size: many
J gene: TRBJ2-5
V gene: TRBV27
CDR3 DNA: TGTGCCAGCAGCACGACTAGCGGGAGCTTATTTCCAGAGACCCAGTACTTC
CDR3 protein: CASSTTSGSLFPETQYF

D gene: TRBD1
clone size: few
J gene: TRBJ1-6
V gene: TRBV11-2
CDR3 DNA: TGTGCCAGCAGCTTACGGACAGGCTGGGGGGGATCACCCCTCCACTTT
CDR3 protein: CASSLRTGWGGSPLHF

D gene: TRBD2
clone size: NA
J gene: TRBJ2-3
V gene: TRBV7-6
CDR3 DNA: TGTGCCAGCAGCTTAGATACGGCTAGCGGACTCACAGATACGCAGTATTTT
CDR3 protein: CASSLDTASGLTDTQYF

D gene: TRBD1
clone size: few
J gene: TRBJ1-4
V gene: TRBV12-3/TRBV12-4
CDR3 DNA: TGTGCCAGCAGTTTATGGCAGGGGGTTCGGTCTAATGAAAAACTGTTTTTT
CDR3 protein: CASSLWQGVRSNEKLFF

D gene: TRBD2
clone size: NA
J gene: TRBJ2-1
V gene: TRBV6-2/TRBV6-3
CDR3 DNA: TGTGCCCACGGGGGGGCCTACAATGAGCAGTTCTTC
CDR3 protein: CAHGGAYNEQFF

D gene: NA
clone size: NA
J gene: TRBJ2-1
V gene: TRBV12-3/TRBV12-4
CDR3 DNA: TGTGCCAGTACCCCTCTTCGGCAGGGGCGGCAAAATGAGCAGTTCTTC
CDR3 protein: CASTPLRQGRQNEQFF

D gene: TRBD2
clone size: NA
J gene: TRBJ2-1
V gene: TRBV20-1
CDR3 DNA: TGCAGTGCTAGGGGACTAGCCGCCCCCCTGAACAATGAGCAGTTCTTC
CDR3 protein: CSARGLAAPLNNEQFF

D gene: NA
clone size: few
J gene: TRBJ1-1
V gene: TRBV12-3/TRBV12-4
CDR3 DNA: TGTGCCAGCAGTCCCGTGGGGTCGTTAGGCACTGAAGCTTTCTTT
CDR3 protein: CASSPVGSLGTEAFF

D gene: NA
clone size: few
J gene: TRBJ1-1
V gene: TRBV20-1
CDR3 DNA: TGCAGTGCTAGATGGGCCCGTGAAGCTGAAGCTTTCTTT
CDR3 protein: CSARWAREAEAFF

D gene: NA
clone size: NA
J gene: TRBJ2-7
V gene: TRBV7-6
CDR3 DNA: TGTGCCAGCAGCTTAGCGAGGGGATCCGAGCAGTACTTC
CDR3 protein: CASSLARGSEQYF

D gene: NA
clone size: few
J gene: TRBJ1-6
V gene: TRBV20-1
CDR3 DNA: TGCAGTGCTAAAGGGGTTGGAAATTCACCCCTCCACTTT
CDR3 protein: CSAKGVGNSPLHF

D gene: TRBD2
clone size: few
J gene: TRBJ2-3
V gene: TRBV7-3
CDR3 DNA: TGTGCCAGCAGCTCGTCAAGCGGGGGGGCGGATACGCAGTATTTT
CDR3 protein: CASSSSSGGADTQYF

D gene: NA
clone size: few
J gene: TRBJ1-5
V gene: TRBV6-6
CDR3 DNA: TGTGCCAGCGGTGAGAGTCGGTATAGCAATCAGCCCCAGCATTTT
CDR3 protein: CASGESRYSNQPQHF

D gene: TRBD2
clone size: few
J gene: TRBJ2-7
V gene: TRBV6-1
CDR3 DNA: TGTGCCAGCAGTGGGTGGGCGGGAGCCTACGAGCAGTACTTC
CDR3 protein: CASSGWAGAYEQYF

D gene: TRBD1
clone size: few
J gene: TRBJ1-2
V gene: TRBV19
CDR3 DNA: TGTGCCAGTAGTGGACCCACCGACAGGGGCCACTATGGCTACACCTTC
CDR3 protein: CASSGPTDRGHYGYTF

D gene: NA
clone size: few
J gene: TRBJ2-7
V gene: TRBV20-1
CDR3 DNA: TGCAGTGCTACACATCCGGGGCGGGGGCACACCTACGAGCAGTACTTC
CDR3 protein: CSATHPGRGHTYEQYF

D gene: TRBD1
clone size: few
J gene: TRBJ2-7
V gene: TRBV29-1
CDR3 DNA: TGCAGCGTTGAAGGACAGGGCTACGAGCAGTACTTC
CDR3 protein: CSVEGQGYEQYF

D gene: NA
clone size: many
J gene: TRBJ1-1
V gene: TRBV5-1
CDR3 DNA: TGCGCCAGCAGCGGGCCTCATACAGGGTCACACACTGAAGCTTTCTTT
CDR3 protein: CASSGPHTGSHTEAFF

D gene: NA
clone size: few
J gene: TRBJ1-2
V gene: TRBV3-1
CDR3 DNA: TGTGCCAGCAGCCCAGAGGGATGGCGATTCTATGGCTACACCTTC
CDR3 protein: CASSPEGWRFYGYTF

D gene: TRBD1
clone size: NA
J gene: TRBJ2-3
V gene: TRBV12-3/TRBV12-4
CDR3 DNA: TGTGCCAGCAGTTTTTTAGGGACAGGTACAGATACGCAGTATTTT
CDR3 protein: CASSFLGTGTDTQYF

D gene: NA
clone size: few
J gene: TRBJ1-1
V gene: TRBV7-6
CDR3 DNA: TGTGCCAGCACTCAGCAGGGAGGGAACACTGAAGCTTTCTTT
CDR3 protein: CASTQQGGNTEAFF

D gene: NA
clone size: few
J gene: TRBJ1-6
V gene: TRBV15
CDR3 DNA: TGTGCCACCAGCAGAGGCCCTCCAGGCGGGGGGGACGAGTCACCCCTCCACTTT
CDR3 protein: CATSRGPPGGGDESPLHF

D gene: TRBD1
clone size: NA
J gene: TRBJ2-2
V gene: TRBV29-1
CDR3 DNA: TGCAGCGTTTCGGACAGGGTTAACACCGGGGAGCTGTTTTTT
CDR3 protein: CSVSDRVNTGELFF

D gene: NA
clone size: few
J gene: TRBJ2-7
V gene: TRBV7-8
CDR3 DNA: TGTGCCAGCAGCTTGGCGCTCTACGAGCAGTACTTC
CDR3 protein: CASSLALYEQYF

D gene: NA
clone size: few
J gene: TRBJ1-2
V gene: TRBV6-5
CDR3 DNA: TGTGCCAGCAGTTATAGGGATATTGGGGGCTACACCTTC
CDR3 protein: CASSYRDIGGYTF

D gene: TRBD1
clone size: NA
J gene: TRBJ2-7
V gene: TRBV6-2/TRBV6-3
CDR3 DNA: TGTGCCACCCTTGGGACAGGCCTTCGGGAGTACTTC
CDR3 protein: CATLGTGLREYF

D gene: NA
clone size: NA
J gene: TRBJ1-1
V gene: TRBV11-1
CDR3 DNA: TGTGCCAGCAGCGTATCGAACACTGAAGCTTTCTTT
CDR3 protein: CASSVSNTEAFF

D gene: NA
clone size: few
J gene: TRBJ1-2
V gene: TRBV30
CDR3 DNA: TGTGCCTGGGACTGGACGGGGAACTATGGCTACACCTTC
CDR3 protein: CAWDWTGNYGYTF

D gene: TRBD1
clone size: NA
J gene: TRBJ1-5
V gene: TRBV5-6
CDR3 DNA: TGTGCCAGCAGCACGACAGGGTCGGGCAATCAGCCCCAGCATTTT
CDR3 protein: CASSTTGSGNQPQHF

D gene: TRBD1
clone size: NA
J gene: TRBJ2-1
V gene: TRBV7-9
CDR3 DNA: TGTGCCAGCAGCTTGGACAGGGAGAAGCAGTTCTTC
CDR3 protein: CASSLDREKQFF

D gene: TRBD1
clone size: NA
J gene: TRBJ1-1
V gene: TRBV5-1
CDR3 DNA: TGCGCCAGCAGCTCGGACAGGGGCATGAACACTGAAGCTTTCTTT
CDR3 protein: CASSSDRGMNTEAFF

D gene: TRBD1
clone size: many
J gene: TRBJ1-1
V gene: TRBV20-1
CDR3 DNA: TGCAGTGCTAGAGGGACAGGGGACACTGAAGCTTTCTTT
CDR3 protein: CSARGTGDTEAFF

D gene: NA
clone size: few
J gene: TRBJ2-5
V gene: TRBV6-5
CDR3 DNA: TGTGCCAGCAGTTACTCAATTCCTTCCCAGGGAGAGACCCAGTACTTC
CDR3 protein: CASSYSIPSQGETQYF

D gene: NA
clone size: few
J gene: TRBJ1-5
V gene: TRBV23-1
CDR3 DNA: TGCGCCAGCAGTCAATTTGGGGGCAATCAGCCCCAGCATTTT
CDR3 protein: CASSQFGGNQPQHF

D gene: NA
clone size: NA
J gene: TRBJ2-2
V gene: TRBV25-1
CDR3 DNA: TGTGCCAGCAGTGATATGAGGACCGGGGAGCTGTTTTTT
CDR3 protein: CASSDMRTGELFF

D gene: NA
clone size: NA
J gene: TRBJ1-2
V gene: TRBV30
CDR3 DNA: TGTGCCTGGAACAGCCTCTATGGCTACACCTTC
CDR3 protein: CAWNSLYGYTF

D gene: NA
clone size: NA
J gene: TRBJ1-1
V gene: TRBV27
CDR3 DNA: TGTGCCAGCAGTTCCCGGACAGCGAACACTGAAGCTTTCTTT
CDR3 protein: CASSSRTANTEAFF

D gene: TRBD1
clone size: many
J gene: TRBJ2-7
V gene: TRBV4-3
CDR3 DNA: TGCGCCAGCAGCCAAGGGGACAGGCAATACGGGGTCTACGAGCAGTACTTC
CDR3 protein: CASSQGDRQYGVYEQYF

D gene: TRBD2
clone size: NA
J gene: TRBJ2-1
V gene: TRBV12-3/TRBV12-4
CDR3 DNA: TGTGCCAGCAGTACCCCGGGACTAGCGGGGGGGCCCAATGAGCAGTTCTTC
CDR3 protein: CASSTPGLAGGPNEQFF

D gene: TRBD1
clone size: NA
J gene: TRBJ2-3
V gene: TRBV20-1
CDR3 DNA: TGCAGTGCCAAGACAGGGAGTAGCACAGATACGCAGTATTTT
CDR3 protein: CSAKTGSSTDTQYF